One and the same sample provided the 31 T cell receptor beta chains below, sequenced in a study of T cell responses to AZD1222 COVID-19 vaccine. The repertoire was sequenced with immunoSEQ multiplex PCR; TCRdb's copy has only in-frame clones and lacks some. In the table there are about 92,000 clones, 85% to 90% of which are singletons. Specimen: peripheral blood, collected on day 0 of AZD1222 vaccination. The receptors were gathered from an adult in good health.

V usage is TRBV28 and J usage is TRBJ2-1, with D unclear. Trimming shortened V by 6 bases and J by 0 bases, and 9 bases separated the two germline ends. CDR3 size: 14 residues. CDR1 and CDR2 from the germline V gene are MDHEN and SYDVKM. CDR3 bases: TGTGCCAGCAGACTTACAAGCTCCTACAATGAGCAGTTCTTC. Amino acid sequence: CASRLTSSYNEQFF.

V is TRBV6-1 and J is TRBJ2-1; a possible D gene is TRBD2 (5 bases). The ends were cut back, 4 bases at V and 0 bases at J, with 13 bases in the middle. The CDR3 spans 16 residues. Germline-derived CDR1 and CDR2 are MNHNS and SASEGT. The CDR3 region is CASSAEGYLSYNEQFF. The CDR3 nucleotides are TGTGCCAGCAGTGCCGAGGGCTACCTCTCCTACAATGAGCAGTTCTTC.

The chain links TRBV5-1 to TRBJ1-6; D might be TRBD1 (5 bases). The germline V and J ends were trimmed by 5 bases and 13 bases, with 16 bases remaining between them. The germline gives CDR1 SGHRS, CDR2 YFSETQ. This CDR3 region has 13 residues. DNA of the CDR3: TGCGCCAGCAGTGGGGACGGCCTGCCCCCCCTCCACTTT. Its translation: CASSGDGLPPLHF.

In this sample, this clone turned up once. The chain is built from TRBV19 and TRBJ1-6; no clear D gene. This CDR3 region has 13 residues. The germline V gene has CDR1 LNHDA and CDR2 SQIVND (reference sequence). V was trimmed by 3 bases and J by 10 bases, leaving 10 bases between them. The CDR3 reads CASSMEGRSPLHF. In nucleotides, the CDR3 is TGTGCCAGTAGTATGGAGGGTAGGTCACCCCTCCACTTT.

This chain links TRBV5-8 with TRBJ2-1; 9 bases match TRBD2. This CDR3 has 20 amino acids. The V and J ends lost 4 bases and 9 bases, in that order; junction bases with no gene match: 26. Germline V gives CDR1 SGHTS, CDR2 YDEGEE. For the CDR3, the DNA is TGTGCCAGCAGCACCCGAAGCGGGGGGACTATCATTTTCCCCGACGGTGAGCAGTTCTTC. Translated: CASSTRSGGTIIFPDGEQFF.

The chain joins TRBV7-9 to TRBJ1-6; 10 bases match TRBD1. V was clipped by 5 bases and J by 7 bases; unmatched bases: 5. CDR1 is SEHNR, CDR2 FQNEAQ, per germline (reference sequence). The CDR3 is 15 residues long. CDR3 sequence (DNA): TGTGCCAGCAGCCCTTCGACAGGGGGCAATTCACCCCTCCACTTT. It is translated as CASSPSTGGNSPLHF. Using reference TRBV7-9 and TRBJ1-6 for the parts outside the CDR3, the full variable domain is DTGVSQNPRHKITKRGQNVTFRCDPISEHNRLYWYRQTLGQGPEFLTYFQNEAQLEKSRLLSDRFSAERPKGSFSTLEIQRTEQGDSAMYLCASSPSTGGNSPLHFGNGTRLTVT.

This chain uses TRBV3-1 (or the pseudogene TRBV3-2) with TRBJ1-6; no clear D. CDR3 length equals 17 residues. CDR1 and CDR2 from the germline V gene are LGHDT and YNNKEL (reference sequence). V lost 4 bases, J lost 0 bases, and 13 bases lay in between. CDR3 protein: CASSPRALSSYNSPLHF. The CDR3 DNA reads TGTGCCAGCAGCCCCCGGGCCCTAAGCTCCTATAATTCACCCCTCCACTTT.

This chain joins TRBV12-3 or TRBV12-4 and TRBJ2-7, with no clear D. This CDR3 has 12 residues. The V end lost 6 bases, the J end lost 2 bases, and 8 bases lay between the germline ends. The CDR3 DNA is TGTGCCAGCAGCCTTAATACCTACGAGCAGTACTTC. It translates to CASSLNTYEQYF.

The chain employs TRBV30 and TRBJ1-4; D gene uncertain. Deletions cut 0 bases from V and 8 bases from J, with 4 bases between. The CDR3 totals 11 residues. Germline V gene lookup returns CDR1 GTSNPN and CDR2 SVGIG (reference sequence). CDR3 residues: CAWSVGEKLFF. The CDR3 DNA sequence: TGTGCCTGGAGTGTTGGGGAAAAACTGTTTTTT.

This clone was observed a few times. The chain uses TRBV19 and TRBJ2-2; the match to TRBD1 covers 7 bases. The CDR3 is 15 residues long. From germline, CDR1 is LNHDA and CDR2 SQIVND (reference sequence). The V segment lost 3 bases and the J segment 3 bases; nucleotides outside the gene matches: 4. CDR3 DNA sequence: TGTGCCAGTAGTATTGGGGACAGTGACACCGGGGAGCTGTTTTTT. Encoded protein: CASSIGDSDTGELFF.

The chain links TRBV19 to TRBJ1-2; D not certain. V was clipped by 7 bases and J by 8 bases, with 17 bases between them. The CDR3 totals 13 residues. The V gene's germline CDR1 is LNHDA and CDR2 SQIVND (reference sequence). CDR3 loop: CASNPRRDEGYTF. The CDR3 coding sequence is TGTGCCAGTAACCCCCGACGGGATGAGGGCTACACCTTC.

CDR3 sequence reads: CAWSDGISYGYTF. In DNA, the CDR3 is TGTGCCTGGAGCGACGGAATATCCTATGGCTACACCTTC. The rearrangement uses TRBV30 and TRBJ1-2; D gene unclear. Trimming removed 3 bases at V and 4 bases at J, with 12 bases between. The length of the CDR3 is 13 residues. CDR1 and CDR2 from the germline V gene are GTSNPN and SVGIG (reference sequence).

The V call is TRBV6-2 or TRBV6-3, the J call TRBJ1-5, with D maybe TRBD1 (5 bases). The V gene lost 2 bases and the J gene lost 5 bases, with 10 bases spanning the gap. The CDR3 length is 14 residues. The germline V gene encodes CDR1 MNHEY and CDR2 SVGEGT. CDR3 in amino acids: CASSYIRGDQPQHF. The CDR3 DNA sequence: TGTGCCAGCAGTTACATTCGGGGGGATCAGCCCCAGCATTTT.

The chain employs TRBV7-3 and TRBJ2-2; D is possibly TRBD2 (5 bases). The germline gives CDR1 SGHTA, CDR2 FQGTGA. Trimming removed 5 bases from V and 5 bases from J, with 18 bases in between. CDR3 length: 16 residues. Here the CDR3 DNA reads TGTGCCAGCAGCCCCCAGCCCCGCGGGCGAACCGGGGAGCTGTTTTTT. It encodes CASSPQPRGRTGELFF.

This clone appeared a few times. The genes are TRBV6-6 and TRBJ2-1; D unclear. Germline values: CDR1 MNHNY, CDR2 SVGAGI (reference sequence). This CDR3 contains 15 residues. V lost 6 bases to trimming and J lost 6 bases, with 18 bases between them. As DNA, the CDR3 is TGTGCCAGCAGGAACCCCAACGATCGGAGCAATGAGCAGTTCTTC. It is translated as CASRNPNDRSNEQFF.

V gene TRBV5-1 combines with J gene TRBJ1-3, with 9 bases aligning to TRBD1. CDR3 size: 15 residues. V lost 2 bases, J lost 2 bases, and 2 bases stayed unmatched. Germline-derived CDR1 and CDR2 are SGHRS and YFSETQ. The CDR3 nucleotides read TGCGCCAGCAGCTTACGACAGGGGGCTGGAAACACCATATATTTT. This encodes CASSLRQGAGNTIYF.

The rearrangement uses TRBV30 and TRBJ1-2, with D possibly being TRBD1 (5 bases). Germline-derived CDR1 and CDR2 are GTSNPN and SVGIG (reference sequence). The CDR3 totals 14 residues. V was clipped by 4 bases and J by 4 bases, with 16 bases between them. The CDR3 loop is CAWTQRGTGYGYTF. DNA for the CDR3: TGTGCCTGGACCCAACGGGGGACCGGCTATGGCTACACCTTC.

The CDR3 bases are TGTGCCTGGAGTGTGGGGATGAATAGCAATCAGCCCCAGCATTTT. Encoded protein: CAWSVGMNSNQPQHF. The chain combines TRBV30 with TRBJ1-5, with no clear D. Trimming removed 0 bases at V and 0 bases at J, with 9 bases between. Germline lookup yields CDR1 GTSNPN and CDR2 SVGIG (reference sequence). The CDR3 is 15 amino acids.

The chain has TRBV28 and TRBJ2-1; D remains ambiguous. V was shortened by 3 bases and J by 2 bases, with 11 bases between the two germline ends. In germline, CDR1 is MDHEN, CDR2 SYDVKM. The CDR3 extends over 15 amino acids. This CDR3 is CASSFTETAYNEQFF. In DNA form, the CDR3 reads TGTGCCAGCAGTTTCACCGAGACGGCCTACAATGAGCAGTTCTTC.

The sample holds a few counts of this clone. The V and J genes are TRBV5-1 and TRBJ2-7, with D possibly TRBD1 on 6 matching bases. The V end lost 2 bases, the J end lost 3 bases, and 9 bases lay between the germline ends. Germline V lookup: CDR1 SGHRS, CDR2 YFSETQ. This CDR3 is built from 13 residues. CDR3 sequence reads: CASSFTGNYEQYF. As DNA, the CDR3 is TGCGCCAGCAGCTTTACAGGGAACTACGAGCAGTACTTC.

This clone appeared a single time. Other DNA sequences in this specimen translate into the identical CDR3. The chain is built from TRBV30 and TRBJ1-1; no reliable D call. The germline V gene has CDR1 GTSNPN and CDR2 SVGIG (reference sequence). Trimming shortened V by 0 bases and J by 1 base, and 3 bases separated the two germline ends. The CDR3 totals 12 residues. CDR3 amino acids: CAWSVGNTEAFF. CDR3 in DNA: TGTGCCTGGAGTGTAGGGAACACTGAAGCTTTCTTT. The full variable domain, in which reference TRBV30 and TRBJ1-1 provide the parts outside the CDR3, is SQTIHQWPATLVQPVGSPLSLECTVEGTSNPNLYWYRQAAGRGLQLLFYSVGIGQISSEVPQNLSASRPQDRQFILSSKKLLLSDSGFYLCAWSVGNTEAFFGQGTRLTVV.

The chain joins TRBV3-1 (or the pseudogene TRBV3-2) to TRBJ1-2; possibly TRBD1 for D (6 bases). V gave up 6 bases and J gave up 7 bases, with 15 bases separating them. The germline V gene encodes CDR1 LGHDT and CDR2 YNNKEL (reference sequence). The CDR3 runs 13 residues. The CDR3: CASSLRGLSGYTF. The CDR3 DNA reads TGTGCCAGCAGTCTCAGGGGACTGAGTGGCTACACCTTC.

The chain joins TRBV6-5 to TRBJ2-7; 7 bases align to TRBD1. Germline V CDR1 and CDR2: MNHEY, SVGAGI. The CDR3 covers 15 residues. The V gene end was trimmed by 8 bases and the J gene end by 2 bases; junction bases not matched to a gene: 12. The CDR3 loop reads CASRRTGTAAYEQYF. As DNA, the CDR3 is TGTGCCAGCCGCCGGACAGGTACAGCAGCCTACGAGCAGTACTTC.

The chain joins TRBV30 to TRBJ2-5; TRBD1 matches at 10 bases. With 0 bases clipped from V and 0 bases from J, the junction kept 1 base outside the gene matches. The CDR3 sequence is 15 residues long. Germline V gene sequence: CDR1 GTSNPN, CDR2 SVGIG (reference sequence). CDR3 sequence: CAWSVGTGDQETQYF. In DNA, the CDR3 is TGTGCCTGGAGTGTTGGGACAGGGGACCAAGAGACCCAGTACTTC.

The rearrangement joins TRBV19 to TRBJ1-5; 7 bases match TRBD1. In germline, CDR1 is LNHDA, CDR2 SQIVND (reference sequence). This CDR3 is 11 amino acids long. The ends lost 7 bases at V and 9 bases at J; junction bases unmatched: 3. For the CDR3, the DNA is TGTGCCAGTACCTCAGGGGGGCCCCAGCATTTT. Translation: CASTSGGPQHF.

The chain has TRBV3-1 (or the pseudogene TRBV3-2) and TRBJ1-3, with D possibly being TRBD1 (6 bases). Trimming shortened V by 3 bases and J by 6 bases, and 12 bases separated the two germline ends. The CDR3 is 14 amino acids. CDR1 is LGHDT and CDR2 is YNNKEL in the germline V gene (reference sequence). The CDR3 DNA is TGTGCCAGCAGCCATCACGGACAGTCAAACACCATATATTTT. It yields the protein CASSHHGQSNTIYF.

This clone occurred once. The V gene is TRBV19, the J gene TRBJ1-2; D is ambiguous. CDR1 is LNHDA, CDR2 SQIVND, per germline (reference sequence). This CDR3 is 13 amino acids long. With 4 bases removed from V and 1 base from J, the gap between germline ends came to 7 bases. The CDR3 spells CASSRVGNYGYTF. For the CDR3, the DNA is TGTGCCAGTAGTAGAGTGGGTAACTATGGCTACACCTTC.

This clone was found a few times. CDR3 bases: TGTGCCAGCAGCTTAGGCAGGGCGACCACTGAAGCTTTCTTT. Its translation is CASSLGRATTEAFF. The rearrangement links TRBV7-9 to TRBJ1-1; TRBD1 is a possible D gene (5 bases). Trimming left V 1 base short and J 4 bases short, with 10 bases between. Per the germline V gene, CDR1 is SEHNR and CDR2 is FQNEAQ (reference sequence). CDR3 length: 14 residues.

The chain recombines TRBV5-1 with TRBJ2-5; 10 positions agree with TRBD1. Trimming removed 3 bases from V and 3 bases from J; junction bases left unmatched: 8. Germline V gene data show CDR1 as SGHRS and CDR2 as YFSETQ. The CDR3 sequence is 16 residues long. CDR3: CASSSDSGTGEETQYF. CDR3 nucleotide sequence: TGCGCCAGCAGCTCCGATTCCGGGACAGGGGAAGAGACCCAGTACTTC.

The J gene is TRBJ1-1, the V gene TRBV6-5; 7 bases align to TRBD1. Trimming cost V 6 bases and J 1 base; bases outside gene matches: 5. Germline values: CDR1 MNHEY, CDR2 SVGAGI. The CDR3 sequence is 14 residues long. In DNA form, the CDR3 reads TGTGCCAGCAGATTGACAGGGTGGAACACTGAAGCTTTCTTT. Protein product: CASRLTGWNTEAFF.

As for this clone: This same CDR3 is encoded by further DNA sequences in the sample. J is TRBJ2-1 and V is TRBV12-3 or TRBV12-4, with D unresolved. The CDR3 totals 11 residues. Trimming shortened V by 4 bases and J by 2 bases, and 0 bases separated the two germline ends. CDR3 residues: CASSSYNEQFF. CDR3 bases: TGTGCCAGCAGTTCCTACAATGAGCAGTTCTTC.